The TCR beta chain described here comes from a study of cytomegalovirus exposure and HLA in healthy donors (dated by TCRdb to 2015 to 2018). Describing the broader study: A later analysis indicated that the 90 to 150 validation repertoires were generated on the platform also employed for the approximately 700 repertoires of the first cohort. The study aimed to test whether signatures of past pathogen exposure could be identified by cataloging public T cell receptors. Besides the first cohort of 666 subjects, a separate validation cohort made up of roughly 120 different subjects was used. The study combined high-throughput TCR immunosequencing, statistical association of individual TCRs with disease status, and machine learning to predict cytomegalovirus infection status. The paper as a whole reports these results and caveats: A later analysis had no HLA typing for the validation cohort, so co-occurrence there was scored across all 130 or so repertoires. A later analysis found that TCRs clustered in the first cohort also tended to co-occur in the 95 to 150 validation repertoires, with roughly 95% of cluster scores above 0. A few of the identified cytomegalovirus-associated TCR beta chains were confirmed in vitro to be specific for cytomegalovirus antigens. In the study, 150 to 200 TCR beta chains were listed as associated with cytomegalovirus. In both the original and validation cohorts, the classifier was reported to diagnose cytomegalovirus status with high specificity and sensitivity. The authors suggested that the approach could potentially be generalized to other disease states and immunological phenotypes. Most TCR sequences were observed very rarely across donors, whereas some public TCRs were present in many individuals.

Separate from the approximately 730-subject first cohort, the validation cohort of about 120 subjects was the group to which the donors belonged. Preparation of the library involved the immunoSEQ multiplex PCR assay. Regarding the original processing steps: A statistical classification framework was developed to diagnose cytomegalovirus status using the catalog of TCR beta chain sequences. The table was pulled from immuneACCESS by TCRdb, which kept in-frame rearrangements only. Such tables lose some clones; where checked, under half of the loss comes from unresolved V genes, and the rest has no known cause. Clonal size and the V and J genes are those of that table, whereas D and trimming came from the DNA. This sample comprises some 250,000 clones, less than 95% of them detected only once. The ten largest make up approximately 3% of the sample. Comment on this clone: It lacks a known antigen. No much larger clonotype is one base removed from it; base qualities were not supplied.

Counted from cysteine to phenylalanine, this CDR3 has 14 amino acids. Only the CDR3 region is kept as DNA, spanning 42 bases read in frame from base 1. A distance of 10 bases separates the germline ends of V and J, which lose 5 bases and 0 bases respectively. Taken from the germline V gene (reference sequence), the CDR1 and CDR2 loops are SEHNR and FQNEAQ. The chain joins TRBV7-9 to TRBJ1-1; the D gene is possibly TRBD1, with 6 bases matching. The sequence derives from a woman aged 30 to 39 in good health and CMV-seronegative. Sequenced material: PBMCs. CDR3 sequence: CASSRQAVNTEAFF. The DNA sequence is as follows: TGTGCCAGCAGCAGACAGGCGGTGAACACTGAAGCTTTCTTT.